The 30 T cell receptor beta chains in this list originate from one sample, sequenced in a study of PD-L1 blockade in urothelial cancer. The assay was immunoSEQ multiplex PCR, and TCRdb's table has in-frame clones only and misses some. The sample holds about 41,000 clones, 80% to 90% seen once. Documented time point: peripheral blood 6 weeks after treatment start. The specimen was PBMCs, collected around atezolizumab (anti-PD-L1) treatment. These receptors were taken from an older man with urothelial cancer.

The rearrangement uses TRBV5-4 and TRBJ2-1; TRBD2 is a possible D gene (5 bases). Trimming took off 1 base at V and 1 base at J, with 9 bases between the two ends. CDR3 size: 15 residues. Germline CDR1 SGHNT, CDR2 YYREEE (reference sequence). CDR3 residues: CASSLPGGSYNEQFF. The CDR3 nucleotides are TGTGCCAGCAGCTTGCCGGGCGGGTCCTACAATGAGCAGTTCTTC.

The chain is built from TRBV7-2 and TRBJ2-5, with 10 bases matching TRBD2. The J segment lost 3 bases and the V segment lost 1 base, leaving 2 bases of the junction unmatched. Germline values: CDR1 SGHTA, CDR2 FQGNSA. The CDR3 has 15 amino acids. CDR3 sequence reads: CASSLDGLAEETQYF. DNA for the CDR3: TGTGCCAGCAGCTTAGACGGACTAGCGGAAGAGACCCAGTACTTC. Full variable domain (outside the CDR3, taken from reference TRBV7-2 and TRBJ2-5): GAGVSQSPSNKVTEKGKDVELRCDPISGHTALYWYRQSLGQGLEFLIYFQGNSAPDKSGLPSDRFSAERTGGSVSTLTIQRTQQEDSAVYLCASSLDGLAEETQYFGPGTRLLVL.

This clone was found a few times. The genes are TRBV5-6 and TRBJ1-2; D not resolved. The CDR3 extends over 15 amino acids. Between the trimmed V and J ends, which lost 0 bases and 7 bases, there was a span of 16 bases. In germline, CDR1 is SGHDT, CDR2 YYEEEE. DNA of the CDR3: TGTGCCAGCAGCTTGGTTGGCAGTACTATGTTTGGCTACACCTTC. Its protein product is CASSLVGSTMFGYTF.

CDR3 in amino acids: CATSREDRDRSIIYF. The CDR3 bases are TGTGCCACCAGCAGAGAAGACCGGGACAGGTCGATCATATATTTT. The chain has TRBV15 and TRBJ1-3; TRBD1 agrees at 8 bases. Germline V lookup: CDR1 LNHNV, CDR2 YYDKDF (reference sequence). CDR3 size: 15 residues. V shed 0 bases and J 12 bases; nucleotides not matched to a gene: 10.

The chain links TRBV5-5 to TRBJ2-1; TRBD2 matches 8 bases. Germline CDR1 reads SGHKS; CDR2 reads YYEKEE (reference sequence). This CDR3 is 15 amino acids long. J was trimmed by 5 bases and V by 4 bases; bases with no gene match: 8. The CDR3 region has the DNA TGTGCCAGCAGCATGAGCGGGAGTGGCCACAATGAGCAGTTCTTC. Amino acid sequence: CASSMSGSGHNEQFF. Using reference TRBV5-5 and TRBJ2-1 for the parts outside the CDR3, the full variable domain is DAGVTQSPTHLIKTRGQQVTLRCSPISGHKSVSWYQQVLGQGPQFIFQYYEKEERGRGNFPDRFSARQFPNYSSELNVNALLLGDSALYLCASSMSGSGHNEQFFGPGTRLTVL.

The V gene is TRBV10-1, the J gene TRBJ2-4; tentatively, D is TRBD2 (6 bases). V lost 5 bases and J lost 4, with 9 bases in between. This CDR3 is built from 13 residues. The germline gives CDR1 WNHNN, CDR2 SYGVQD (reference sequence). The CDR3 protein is CASSPGTKNIQYF. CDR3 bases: TGCGCCAGCAGTCCCGGGACTAAAAACATTCAGTACTTC.

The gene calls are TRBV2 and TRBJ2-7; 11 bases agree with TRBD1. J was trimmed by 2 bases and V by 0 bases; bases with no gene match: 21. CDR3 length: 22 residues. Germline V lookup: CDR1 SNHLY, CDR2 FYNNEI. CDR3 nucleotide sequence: TGTGCCAGCAGTGAAGCGCTTCCCAACCGCCGTGCTTTGGGACAGGGGGCCTACGAGCAGTACTTC. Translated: CASSEALPNRRALGQGAYEQYF.

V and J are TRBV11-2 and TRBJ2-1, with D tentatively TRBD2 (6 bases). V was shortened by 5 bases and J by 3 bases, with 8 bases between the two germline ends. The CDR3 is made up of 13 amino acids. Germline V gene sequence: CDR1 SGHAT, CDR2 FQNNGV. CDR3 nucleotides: TGTGCCAGCAGCCCCGGGAGCTACAATGAGCAGTTCTTC. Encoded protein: CASSPGSYNEQFF.

CDR3 DNA: TGTGCCAGCGTGGCCGACAGGTTCATTGGTAGCAATCAGCCCCAGCATTTT. This gives the protein CASVADRFIGSNQPQHF. The chain employs TRBV2 and TRBJ1-5, with a weak D call TRBD1 (6 bases). Trimming shortened V by 8 bases and J by 0 bases, and 20 bases separated the two germline ends. The CDR3 is 17 residues long. Germline CDR1 is SNHLY and CDR2 is FYNNEI.

This CDR3 is CASSDPGNTDTQYF. The CDR3 nucleotides read TGTGCCAGCAGCGACCCGGGAAACACAGATACGCAGTATTTT. V gene TRBV5-4 combines with J gene TRBJ2-3; weak D call: TRBD2 (5 bases). V was shortened by 4 bases and J by 2 bases, with 11 bases between the two germline ends. The germline V gene encodes CDR1 SGHNT and CDR2 YYREEE (reference sequence). CDR3 length equals 14 residues.

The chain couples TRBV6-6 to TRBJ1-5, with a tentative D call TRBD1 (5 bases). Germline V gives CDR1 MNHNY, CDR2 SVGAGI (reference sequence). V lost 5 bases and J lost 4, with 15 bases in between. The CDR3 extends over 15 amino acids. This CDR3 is CASSLGRGVNQPQHF. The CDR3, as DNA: TGTGCCAGCAGTCTTGGACGGGGGGTTAATCAGCCCCAGCATTTT.

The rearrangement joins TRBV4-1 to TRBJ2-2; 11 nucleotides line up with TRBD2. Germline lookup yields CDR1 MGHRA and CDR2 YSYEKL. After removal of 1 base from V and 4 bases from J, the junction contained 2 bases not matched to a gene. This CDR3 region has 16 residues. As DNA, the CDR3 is TGCGCCAGCAGCCAAGTAGCGGGGGGGGCCACCGGGGAGCTGTTTTTT. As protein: CASSQVAGGATGELFF.

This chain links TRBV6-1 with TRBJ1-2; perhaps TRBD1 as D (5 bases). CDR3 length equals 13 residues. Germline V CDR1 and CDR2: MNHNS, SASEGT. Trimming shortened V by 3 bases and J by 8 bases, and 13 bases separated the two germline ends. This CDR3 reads CASSDRVWSGYTF. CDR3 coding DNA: TGTGCCAGCAGTGACAGGGTTTGGAGCGGCTACACCTTC.

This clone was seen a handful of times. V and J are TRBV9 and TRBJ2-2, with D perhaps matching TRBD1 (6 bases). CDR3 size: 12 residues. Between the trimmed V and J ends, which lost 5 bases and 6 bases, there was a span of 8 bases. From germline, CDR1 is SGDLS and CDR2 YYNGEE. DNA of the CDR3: TGTGCCAGCAGAAGGACAGCCGGGGAGCTGTTTTTT. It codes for CASRRTAGELFF.

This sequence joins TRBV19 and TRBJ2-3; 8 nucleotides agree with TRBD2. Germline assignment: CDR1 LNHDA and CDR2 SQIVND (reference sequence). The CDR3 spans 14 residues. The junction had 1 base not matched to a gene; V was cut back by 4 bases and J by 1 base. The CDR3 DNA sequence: TGTGCCAGTAGTAAGGGACTAGGCACAGATACGCAGTATTTT. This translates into CASSKGLGTDTQYF.

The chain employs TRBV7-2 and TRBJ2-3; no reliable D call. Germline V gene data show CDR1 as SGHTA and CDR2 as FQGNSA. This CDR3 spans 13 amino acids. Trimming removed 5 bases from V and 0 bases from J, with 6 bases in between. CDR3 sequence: CASSLSSTDTQYF. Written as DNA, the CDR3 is TGTGCCAGCAGCCTTAGCAGCACAGATACGCAGTATTTT.

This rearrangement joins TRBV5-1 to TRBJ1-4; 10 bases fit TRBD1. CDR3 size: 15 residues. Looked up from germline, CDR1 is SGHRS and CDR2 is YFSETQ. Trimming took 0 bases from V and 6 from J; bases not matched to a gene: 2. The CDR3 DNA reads TGCGCCAGCAGCTTGGTAGGGACAGGGGATGAAAAACTGTTTTTT. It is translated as CASSLVGTGDEKLFF.

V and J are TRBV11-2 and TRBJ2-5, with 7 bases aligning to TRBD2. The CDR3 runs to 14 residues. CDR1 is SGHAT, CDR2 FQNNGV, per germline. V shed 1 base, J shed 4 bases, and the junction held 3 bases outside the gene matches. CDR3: CASSLGLAVETQYF. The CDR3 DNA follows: TGTGCCAGCAGCTTAGGACTAGCTGTAGAGACCCAGTACTTC. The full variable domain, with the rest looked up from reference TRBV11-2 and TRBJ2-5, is EAGVAQSPRYKIIEKRQSVAFWCNPISGHATLYWYQQILGQGPKLLIQFQNNGVVDDSQLPKDRFSAERLKGVDSTLKIQPAKLEDSAVYLCASSLGLAVETQYFGPGTRLLVL.

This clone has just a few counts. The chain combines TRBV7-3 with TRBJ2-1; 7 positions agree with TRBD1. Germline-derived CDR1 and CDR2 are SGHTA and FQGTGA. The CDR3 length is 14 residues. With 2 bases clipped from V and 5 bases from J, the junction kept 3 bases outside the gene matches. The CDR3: CASSLGQGDNEQFF. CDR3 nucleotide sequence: TGTGCCAGCAGCTTAGGGCAGGGGGACAATGAGCAGTTCTTC. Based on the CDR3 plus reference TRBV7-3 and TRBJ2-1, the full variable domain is GAGVSQTPSNKVTEKGKYVELRCDPISGHTALYWYRQSLGQGPEFLIYFQGTGAADDSGLPNDRFFAVRPEGSVSTLKIQRTERGDSAVYLCASSLGQGDNEQFFGPGTRLTVL.

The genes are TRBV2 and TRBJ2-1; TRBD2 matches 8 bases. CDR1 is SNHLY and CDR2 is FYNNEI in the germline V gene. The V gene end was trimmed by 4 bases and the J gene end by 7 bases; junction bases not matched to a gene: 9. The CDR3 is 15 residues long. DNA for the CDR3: TGTGCCAGCAGTGGCCTACTAGCGGAGGAAAATGAGCAGTTCTTC. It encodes CASSGLLAEENEQFF. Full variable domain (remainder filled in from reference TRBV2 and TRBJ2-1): EPEVTQTPSHQVTQMGQEVILRCVPISNHLYFYWYRQILGQKVEFLVSFYNNEISEKSEIFDDQFSVERPDGSNFTLKIRSTKLEDSAMYFCASSGLLAEENEQFFGPGTRLTVL.

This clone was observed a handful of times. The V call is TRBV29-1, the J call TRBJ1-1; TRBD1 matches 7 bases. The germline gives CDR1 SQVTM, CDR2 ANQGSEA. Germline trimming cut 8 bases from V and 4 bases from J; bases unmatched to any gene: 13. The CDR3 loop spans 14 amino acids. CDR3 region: CSTPKLDRVTEAFF. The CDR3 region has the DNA TGCAGCACTCCAAAGCTAGACAGGGTCACTGAAGCTTTCTTT.

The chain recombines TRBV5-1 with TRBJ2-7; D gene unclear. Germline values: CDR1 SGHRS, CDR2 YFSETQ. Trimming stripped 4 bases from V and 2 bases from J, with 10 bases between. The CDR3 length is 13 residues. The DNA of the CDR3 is TGCGCCAGCAGCCTCCCCGACACCTACGAGCAGTACTTC. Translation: CASSLPDTYEQYF.

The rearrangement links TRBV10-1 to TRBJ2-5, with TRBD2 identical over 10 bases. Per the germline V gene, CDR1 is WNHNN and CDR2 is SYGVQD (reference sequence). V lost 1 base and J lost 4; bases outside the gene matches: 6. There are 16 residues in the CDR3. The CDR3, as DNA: TGCGCCAGCAGTGAGTTTTCTAGCGGGAGCCGAGAGACCCAGTACTTC. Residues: CASSEFSSGSRETQYF.

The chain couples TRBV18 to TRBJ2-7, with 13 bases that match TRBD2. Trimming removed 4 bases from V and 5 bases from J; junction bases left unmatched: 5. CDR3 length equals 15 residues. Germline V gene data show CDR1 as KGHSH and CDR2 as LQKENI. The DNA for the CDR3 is TGTGCCAGCTCACGGACTAGCGGGAGATTCGACGAGCAGTACTTC. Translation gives CASSRTSGRFDEQYF.

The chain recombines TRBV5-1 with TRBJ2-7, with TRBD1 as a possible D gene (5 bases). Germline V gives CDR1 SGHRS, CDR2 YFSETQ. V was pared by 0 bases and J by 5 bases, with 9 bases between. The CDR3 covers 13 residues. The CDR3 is CASSLAGRDEQYF. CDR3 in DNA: TGCGCCAGCAGCTTGGCGGGCAGGGACGAGCAGTACTTC. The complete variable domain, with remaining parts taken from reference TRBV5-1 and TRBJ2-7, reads KAGVTQTPRYLIKTRGQQVTLSCSPISGHRSVSWYQQTPGQGLQFLFEYFSETQRNKGNFPGRFSGRQFSNSRSEMNVSTLELGDSALYLCASSLAGRDEQYFGPGTRLTVT.

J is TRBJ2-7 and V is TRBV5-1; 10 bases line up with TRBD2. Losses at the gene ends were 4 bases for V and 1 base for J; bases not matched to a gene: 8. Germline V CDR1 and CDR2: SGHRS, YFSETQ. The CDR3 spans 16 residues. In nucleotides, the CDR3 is TGCGCCAGCAGCCCGAGCGGGAGGGTTGTTTCCTACGAGCAGTACTTC. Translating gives CASSPSGRVVSYEQYF.

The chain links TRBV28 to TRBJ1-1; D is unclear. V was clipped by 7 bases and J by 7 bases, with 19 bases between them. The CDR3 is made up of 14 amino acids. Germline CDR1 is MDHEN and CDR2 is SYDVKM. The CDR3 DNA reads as TGTGCCAGCACCCAATCGACAACAAACCTTGAAGCTTTCTTT. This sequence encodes CASTQSTTNLEAFF.

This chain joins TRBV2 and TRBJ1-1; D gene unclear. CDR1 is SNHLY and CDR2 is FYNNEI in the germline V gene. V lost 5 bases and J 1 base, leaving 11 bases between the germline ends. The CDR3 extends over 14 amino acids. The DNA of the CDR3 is TGTGCCAGCAGTACAGAAGGAAGGAACACTGAAGCTTTCTTT. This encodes CASSTEGRNTEAFF.

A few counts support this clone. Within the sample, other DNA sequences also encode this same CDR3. CDR3 in amino acids: CASSLDRGPYEQYF. The CDR3 nucleotides read TGTGCCAGCAGCTTAGACAGGGGGCCTTACGAGCAGTACTTC. The rearrangement joins TRBV7-6 to TRBJ2-7; TRBD1 agrees at 9 bases. J gave up 4 bases and V 1 base, and 2 bases lay outside the gene matches. Germline CDR1 reads SGHVS; CDR2 reads FNYEAQ. The CDR3 loop spans 14 amino acids.

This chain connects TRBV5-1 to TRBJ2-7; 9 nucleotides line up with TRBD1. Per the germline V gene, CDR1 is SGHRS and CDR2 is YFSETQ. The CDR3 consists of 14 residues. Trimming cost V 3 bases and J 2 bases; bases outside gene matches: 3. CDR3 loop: CASSSRQGAYEQYF. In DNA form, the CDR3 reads TGCGCCAGCAGCTCAAGACAGGGGGCCTACGAGCAGTACTTC.